The rows below give T cell receptor beta chains drawn from one sample of a study of somatic mutations in cytotoxic T cells in rheumatoid arthritis. Produced via immunoSEQ multiplex PCR; TCRdb's table is partial and in-frame only. The profile shows some 20,000 clones, less than 75% of them singletons. Sample: CD8+ T cells sorted from blood. The source is a woman aged 55-70 years in good health. The CDR3 runs from the conserved cysteine through the conserved F or W. The order of the fields is V gene, D gene, clone size, J gene, CDR3 DNA, CDR3 protein. The D gene is left open where the match is weak. Clone size is not always given. Where it is, it says once, few, many or a class for expanded clones.

TRBV12-5	.	once	TRBJ1-1	TGTGCTAGTGCCTTGGACTCGTTCACTGAAGCTTTCTTT	CASALDSFTEAFF
TRBV30	.	.	TRBJ1-4	TGTGCCTGGAGGGGAGACAATGAAAAACTGTTTTTT	CAWRGDNEKLFF
TRBV6-1	.	.	TRBJ1-6	TGTGCCAGCAGTGAAGGACTCGGGCAGGTCGCACCCCTCCACTTT	CASSEGLGQVAPLHF
TRBV19	.	.	TRBJ2-7	TGTGCCAGTAGTATAGCGGGGAACCGCGAGCAGTACTTC	CASSIAGNREQYF
TRBV7-9	TRBD1	.	TRBJ1-1	TGTGCCAGCAGCTTAAAGGGACAGGGGAACACTGAAGCTTTCTTT	CASSLKGQGNTEAFF
TRBV18	TRBD2	.	TRBJ2-4	TGTGCCAGCTCACCGACGACTAGCGGAGTACTAGCCAAAAACATTCAGTACTTC	CASSPTTSGVLAKNIQYF
TRBV15	TRBD1	.	TRBJ2-7	TGTGCCACCAGCAGAGATCTAGGGGACAGCAACGAGCAGTACTTC	CATSRDLGDSNEQYF
TRBV30	.	.	TRBJ1-1	TGTGCCTGGGGTAGAACCACTGCGGGGGGGATGAACACTGAAGCTTTCTTT	CAWGRTTAGGMNTEAFF
TRBV2	TRBD1	.	TRBJ2-1	TGTGCCAGGGACAGGGGACATGAGCAGTTCTTC	CARDRGHEQFF
TRBV7-9	.	few	TRBJ2-7	TGTGCCAGCAGCCCAGAGGCGGCCTACGAGCAGTACTTC	CASSPEAAYEQYF
TRBV6-6	TRBD1	.	TRBJ2-7	TGTGCCAGCAGTTACGCGACAGGGGTGGGGGAGCAGTACTTC	CASSYATGVGEQYF
TRBV4-1	.	.	TRBJ1-1	TGCGCCAGCAGCCAAGGGGCGATGGACACTGAAGCTTTCTTT	CASSQGAMDTEAFF
TRBV15	.	.	TRBJ1-1	TGTGCCACCAGCAGGGCTAGGGATATGAACACTGAAGCTTTCTTT	CATSRARDMNTEAFF
TRBV9	.	.	TRBJ1-1	TGTGCCAGCAGCGTCCCGACGGTGAACACTGAAGCTTTCTTT	CASSVPTVNTEAFF
TRBV19	TRBD1	.	TRBJ2-1	TGTGCCAGTAGTATAGTTAGGGACAGATACAATGAGCAGTTCTTC	CASSIVRDRYNEQFF
TRBV11-2	.	once	TRBJ2-7	TGTGCCAGCAGCTTAAAGGTTCGGGGGGAGCAGTACTTC	CASSLKVRGEQYF
TRBV6-1	.	.	TRBJ2-3	TGTGCCACAGGGGCCATAAGCACAGATACGCAGTATTTT	CATGAISTDTQYF
TRBV6-4	.	.	TRBJ1-1	TGTGCCAGCAGTGCGGGCCCAGAGGACACTGAAGCTTTCTTT	CASSAGPEDTEAFF
TRBV29-1	.	.	TRBJ2-1	TGCAGCGTCGTCGGTGGCAATGAGCAGTTCTTC	CSVVGGNEQFF
TRBV5-4	.	.	TRBJ1-1	TGTGCCAGCAGCACTGGGACAACCACTGAAGCTTTCTTT	CASSTGTTTEAFF
TRBV10-1	TRBD1	.	TRBJ1-1	TGCGCCAGCAAATCGGACAGGACTGGGACTGAAGCTTTCTTT	CASKSDRTGTEAFF
TRBV6-1	.	.	TRBJ2-2	TGTGCCAGTAAGGGACCGCTCACCGGGGAGCTGTTTTTT	CASKGPLTGELFF
TRBV10-3	.	.	TRBJ1-1	TGTGCCATCAGTGAGGGACACGTAGATGCTTTCTTT	CAISEGHVDAFF
TRBV2	TRBD1	.	TRBJ2-7	TGTGCCAGCAGGGAAGGACAGGCCACCTACGAGCAGTACTTC	CASREGQATYEQYF
TRBV27	.	.	TRBJ1-1	TGTGCCAGCAAGTGGGGAGCGAACACTGAAGCTTTCTTT	CASKWGANTEAFF
TRBV2	.	.	TRBJ2-7	TGTGCCAGCAGATCATACGAGCAGTACTTC	CASRSYEQYF
TRBV9	.	.	TRBJ1-2	TGTGCCAGCAGCGTAGTCGATGCAGGGTCCTATGGCTACACCTTC	CASSVVDAGSYGYTF
TRBV29-1	.	once	TRBJ2-7	TGCAGCGGGGGATACAGCTCCTACGAGCAGTACTTC	CSGGYSSYEQYF
TRBV9	.	.	TRBJ1-5	TGTGCCAGCAGCGAGGCGGGGGGCGATCAGCCCCAGCATTTT	CASSEAGGDQPQHF
TRBV27	TRBD1	.	TRBJ2-3	TGTGCCAGCAGTTTATACCCGGGACAGGGTAGCACAGATACGCAGTATTTT	CASSLYPGQGSTDTQYF
TRBV6-5	.	.	TRBJ2-1	TGTGCCAGCATCTCAGGGGGGAGAGGGGGTGAGCAGTTCTTC	CASISGGRGGEQFF
TRBV27	.	.	TRBJ1-5	TGTGCCAGCAGCCCCTCGGTACCGGGGAATCAGCCCCAGCATTTT	CASSPSVPGNQPQHF
TRBV5-1	TRBD1	.	TRBJ1-6	TGCGCCAGCAGCCCCAGGGGGCGATCACCCCTCCACTTT	CASSPRGRSPLHF
TRBV10-1	.	few	TRBJ2-2	TGCGCCAGCAGTGAGATAACCTACACCGGGGAGCTGTTTTTT	CASSEITYTGELFF
TRBV7-9	.	.	TRBJ1-1	TGTGCCAGCAGCCTATTGGTTATCGGAGCTTTCTTT	CASSLLVIGAFF
TRBV7-6	.	.	TRBJ1-1	TGTGCCAGCAGCTTAAGTACAGGCTCGAACACTGAAGCTTTCTTT	CASSLSTGSNTEAFF
TRBV7-6	.	few	TRBJ2-7	TGTGCCAGCAGCTTAAGGTCCCAGGGCGAGGAGCAGTACTTC	CASSLRSQGEEQYF
TRBV15	.	.	TRBJ2-7	TGTGCCACCAGCACCACCAAGGGGGGGGATAGTTTAGCAAAGAGGCCCTACGAGCAGTACTTC	CATSTTKGGDSLAKRPYEQYF
TRBV27	.	.	TRBJ2-7	TGTGCCAGCAGTTCAATTTCGACTAGCTACGAGCAGTACTTC	CASSSISTSYEQYF
TRBV11-2	TRBD1	.	TRBJ2-1	TGTGCCAGCAGCTTATCGACAGGGAGCTCCTACAATGAGCAGTTCTTC	CASSLSTGSSYNEQFF
TRBV6-4	TRBD1	.	TRBJ1-5	TGTGCCAGCAGTGACGGGACAGGGGGCAATCAGCCCCAGCATTTT	CASSDGTGGNQPQHF